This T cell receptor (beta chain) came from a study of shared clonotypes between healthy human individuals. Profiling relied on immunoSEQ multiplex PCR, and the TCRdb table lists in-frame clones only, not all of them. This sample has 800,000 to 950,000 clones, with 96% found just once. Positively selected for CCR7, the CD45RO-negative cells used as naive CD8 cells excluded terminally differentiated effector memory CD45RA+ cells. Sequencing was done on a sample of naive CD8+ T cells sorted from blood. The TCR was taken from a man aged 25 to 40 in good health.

The CDR3 bases are TGCGCCAGCAGCCAAGATTTTTACGACCACGAGCAGTACTTC. The encoded protein is CASSQDFYDHEQYF. The gene calls are TRBV4-3 and TRBJ2-7; D call uncertain. This CDR3 is built from 14 residues. V gave up 0 bases and J gave up 5 bases, with 11 bases separating them. Germline CDR1 and CDR2: LGHNA and YSLEER.